One and the same sample provided the 31 T cell receptor beta chains below, sequenced in a study of cytomegalovirus exposure and HLA in healthy donors. PCR used 60 Vbeta primers and 13 Jbeta primers. Here immunoSEQ multiplex PCR was the method, and the copy in TCRdb shows in-frame clones only, minus some. The sample has around 170,000 clones, about 82% seen once; the top ten hold 1%. The specimen was PBMCs. These receptors were taken from a woman in her forties or fifties in good health and CMV-seropositive.

The gene calls are TRBV27 and TRBJ2-6; no clear D. Trimming removed 6 bases from V and 0 bases from J, with 6 bases in between. Germline lookup yields CDR1 MNHEY and CDR2 SMNVEV (reference sequence). The CDR3 sequence is 14 residues long. The CDR3 is CASSPISGANVLTF. The CDR3 DNA reads TGTGCCAGCAGCCCAATCTCTGGGGCCAACGTCCTGACTTTC.

J is TRBJ2-5 and V is TRBV7-2, with D possibly matching TRBD2 (6 bases). Germline V gene sequence: CDR1 SGHTA, CDR2 FQGNSA. CDR3 length equals 15 residues. The V end was cut by 5 bases, the J end by 0 bases, with 13 bases between. This CDR3 is CASSPRLGYQETQYF. CDR3 bases: TGTGCCAGCAGCCCAAGACTAGGGTACCAAGAGACCCAGTACTTC. Full variable domain (rest looked up from reference TRBV7-2 and TRBJ2-5): GAGVSQSPSNKVTEKGKDVELRCDPISGHTALYWYRQSLGQGLEFLIYFQGNSAPDKSGLPSDRFSAERTGGSVSTLTIQRTQQEDSAVYLCASSPRLGYQETQYFGPGTRLLVL.

The chain uses TRBV7-8 and TRBJ1-2; the match to TRBD1 covers 8 bases. V lost 3 bases and J lost 7; bases outside the gene matches: 13. The CDR3 runs 16 residues. CDR1 SGHVS and CDR2 FQNEAQ come from the germline V gene. The CDR3 bases are TGTGCCAGCAGCTTCCTGGACAGGGTGGTTTTAGGTGGCTACACCTTC. This translates into CASSFLDRVVLGGYTF.

The chain links TRBV5-4 to TRBJ2-7, with D possibly matching TRBD1 (6 bases). Germline lookup yields CDR1 SGHNT and CDR2 YYREEE (reference sequence). Between the trimmed V and J ends, which lost 4 bases and 3 bases, there was a span of 17 bases. The CDR3 is made up of 15 amino acids. CDR3 nucleotides: TGTGCCAGCAGCCCACCGGGACACCAAAGCTACGAGCAGTACTTC. Translating gives CASSPPGHQSYEQYF.

This sequence joins TRBV27 and TRBJ2-1; 8 bases map to TRBD2. CDR3 length equals 15 residues. CDR1 is MNHEY, CDR2 SMNVEV, per germline (reference sequence). The V and J ends lost 5 bases and 2 bases, in that order; junction bases with no gene match: 5. CDR3 nucleotide sequence: TGTGCCAGCAGTAAGCGGGAGTCCCCCTACAATGAGCAGTTCTTC. Its protein product is CASSKRESPYNEQFF.

V is TRBV28 and J is TRBJ1-2; no clear D gene. Deletions cut 3 bases from V and 8 bases from J, with 10 bases between. There are 12 residues in the CDR3. The germline gives CDR1 MDHEN, CDR2 SYDVKM. The CDR3 DNA sequence: TGTGCCAGCAGTTTGAGGGAAAGGGGCTACACCTTC. Its protein product is CASSLRERGYTF.

This chain joins TRBV5-1 and TRBJ2-1; 12 bases are a match to TRBD2. The CDR3 totals 16 residues. The V and J ends lost 3 bases and 4 bases, in that order; junction bases with no gene match: 5. Germline-derived CDR1 and CDR2 are SGHRS and YFSETQ. Here the CDR3 reads CASSYGTSGLYNEQFF. The CDR3 nucleotides are TGCGCCAGCAGCTACGGGACTAGCGGGTTGTACAATGAGCAGTTCTTC.

The rearrangement joins TRBV19 to TRBJ2-5, with D perhaps TRBD1 (5 bases). The J call is doubtful: the DNA matches TRBJ2-7 better. CDR3 length equals 14 residues. Germline lookup yields CDR1 LNHDA and CDR2 SQIVND (reference sequence). Here the CDR3 DNA reads TGTGCCAGTAGTATTAAGGGGATTGTAGACGAGCAGTACTTC. Translating gives CASSIKGIVDEQYF.

The rearrangement joins TRBV21-1 to TRBJ2-1; TRBD2 reflects the table's D call only, with no check against the DNA. TRBV21-1 represents a pseudogene. There are 12 residues in the CDR3. CDR3 region: CASSPRGSEQFF. The CDR3 DNA is TGTGCCAGCAGCCCCCGAGGGAGTGAGCAGTTCTTC.

This chain links TRBV6-6 with TRBJ1-2, with 7 bases identical to TRBD1. The length of the CDR3 is 15 residues. V shed 2 bases, J shed 3 bases, and the junction held 6 bases outside the gene matches. Per the germline V gene, CDR1 is MNHNY and CDR2 is SVGAGI (reference sequence). The chain's CDR3 is CASSYGTESYYGYTF. CDR3 nucleotide sequence: TGTGCCAGCAGTTACGGGACAGAGAGTTACTATGGCTACACCTTC.

The V gene is TRBV7-9, the J gene TRBJ2-3, with D unclear. The CDR3 has 11 amino acids. In germline, CDR1 is SEHNR, CDR2 FQNEAQ (reference sequence). Trimming pared 7 bases from V and 8 bases from J, leaving 10 bases between. CDR3 in DNA: TGTGCCAGCACTCTCCCGGGTACGCAGTATTTT. Encoded protein: CASTLPGTQYF. The whole variable domain, remainder taken from reference TRBV7-9 and TRBJ2-3, is DTGVSQNPRHKITKRGQNVTFRCDPISEHNRLYWYRQTLGQGPEFLTYFQNEAQLEKSRLLSDRFSAERPKGSFSTLEIQRTEQGDSAMYLCASTLPGTQYFGPGTRLTVL.

The rearrangement uses TRBV20-1 and TRBJ1-1; TRBD1 is a possible D gene (5 bases). V was pared by 5 bases and J by 3 bases, with 7 bases between. Germline V gene lookup returns CDR1 DFQATT and CDR2 SNEGSKA (reference sequence). The length of the CDR3 is 11 residues. The CDR3 nucleotides are TGCAGTGCTGGGGGGGACACTGAAGCTTTCTTT. It translates to CSAGGDTEAFF.

This chain connects TRBV4-3 to TRBJ2-4; the match to TRBD1 covers 9 bases. V lost 1 base and J lost 3; bases outside the gene matches: 7. This CDR3 is built from 17 residues. Germline V CDR1 and CDR2: LGHNA, YSLEER. CDR3 sequence: CASSQAGTGYDKNIQYF. Here the CDR3 DNA reads TGCGCCAGCAGCCAAGCCGGGACAGGGTATGACAAAAACATTCAGTACTTC.

This clone was seen just once. CDR3 in amino acids: CAWRQLANSYNEQFF. CDR3 in DNA: TGTGCCTGGAGACAACTAGCTAACTCCTACAATGAGCAGTTCTTC. The chain uses TRBV30 and TRBJ2-1, with D possibly TRBD2 on 6 matching bases. The germline V gene encodes CDR1 GTSNPN and CDR2 SVGIG (reference sequence). Trimming left V 3 bases short and J 0 bases short, with 12 bases between. This CDR3 has 15 amino acids.

The chain links TRBV9 to TRBJ1-4, with 7 bases that match TRBD1. Germline CDR1 is SGDLS and CDR2 is YYNGEE. This CDR3 region has 15 residues. The junction had 7 bases not matched to a gene; V was cut back by 3 bases and J by 5 bases. The CDR3 region has the DNA TGTGCCAGCAGCGCTTCCGGGACAGTGAATGAAAAACTGTTTTTT. Translating it yields CASSASGTVNEKLFF.

The table lists this clone with a few counts. V and J are TRBV7-8 and TRBJ2-1; 12 nucleotides agree with TRBD2. The trim removed 0 bases at V and 2 bases at J, leaving 8 bases unmatched. CDR3 length: 19 residues. CDR1 SGHVS and CDR2 FQNEAQ come from the germline V gene. The DNA for the CDR3 is TGTGCCAGCAGCTTAGCGGGCCTAGCGGGGGGGCCGACCTACAATGAGCAGTTCTTC. Translation gives CASSLAGLAGGPTYNEQFF.

The rearrangement uses TRBV7-2 and TRBJ1-1; 7 bases fit TRBD1. J was trimmed by 1 base and V by 5 bases; bases with no gene match: 4. The CDR3 loop spans 14 amino acids. Germline V CDR1 and CDR2: SGHTA, FQGNSA. CDR3 coding DNA: TGTGCCAGCAGCGTACAGGGGAGGAACACTGAAGCTTTCTTT. Translating gives CASSVQGRNTEAFF.

The rearrangement links TRBV7-8 to TRBJ2-5; 13 bases are shared with TRBD2. With 1 base clipped from V and 4 bases from J, the junction kept 9 bases outside the gene matches. This CDR3 contains 18 residues. Per the germline V gene, CDR1 is SGHVS and CDR2 is FQNEAQ. The CDR3 here is CASSLDSRLAGGGETQYF. The CDR3 DNA is TGTGCCAGCAGCTTAGATAGTCGACTAGCGGGGGGTGGAGAGACCCAGTACTTC.

The chain links TRBV9 to TRBJ2-5; D remains unclear. CDR3 length: 13 amino acids. Trimming took 5 bases from V and 4 from J, leaving 12 bases between them. Germline V lookup: CDR1 SGDLS, CDR2 YYNGEE. The CDR3 here is CASSLHLIETQYF. The CDR3 DNA sequence: TGTGCCAGCAGTCTCCACTTGATAGAGACCCAGTACTTC.

This clone is a singleton in its sample. The chain recombines TRBV10-3 with TRBJ2-1, with TRBD2 identical over 8 bases. Trimming at V came to 7 bases and at J to 5 bases, leaving 10 bases not matched to a gene. Germline V CDR1 and CDR2: ENHRY, SYGVKD. CDR3 length: 15 amino acids. Written as DNA, the CDR3 is TGTGCCATCACTCAAGATAGCGGGAAAAACAATGAGCAGTTCTTC. Translated, it gives CAITQDSGKNNEQFF.

This chain connects TRBV7-2 to TRBJ1-2; D unclear. Trimming removed 0 bases at V and 5 bases at J, with 4 bases between. Germline CDR1 is SGHTA and CDR2 is FQGNSA. The CDR3 totals 12 residues. CDR3: CASSLALYGYTF. The CDR3 region has the DNA TGTGCCAGCAGCTTAGCCCTATATGGCTACACCTTC. Filled out from reference TRBV7-2 and TRBJ1-2, the complete variable domain reads GAGVSQSPSNKVTEKGKDVELRCDPISGHTALYWYRQSLGQGLEFLIYFQGNSAPDKSGLPSDRFSAERTGGSVSTLTIQRTQQEDSAVYLCASSLALYGYTFGSGTRLTVV.

The chain has TRBV4-2 and TRBJ2-1; 8 bases line up with TRBD1. Trimming cost V 5 bases and J 2 bases; bases outside gene matches: 5. Germline V gives CDR1 LGHNA, CDR2 YNFKEQ. The CDR3 covers 15 residues. CDR3 in amino acids: CASSGQGATYNEQFF. Written as DNA, the CDR3 is TGTGCCAGCAGCGGCCAGGGGGCGACCTACAATGAGCAGTTCTTC.

Regarding this clone: One end of the junction varies from germline; a read error may be responsible. The chain links TRBV7-7 to TRBJ2-7, with TRBD1 matching 7 bases. The CDR3 sequence is 13 residues long. Germline CDR1 is SSHAT and CDR2 is FNYEAQ (reference sequence). As DNA, the CDR3 is TGTGCTAGCAGCTTTAGGACAGGTGACGAGCAGTACTTC. Residues: CASSFRTGDEQYF. The variable domain in full, completed from reference TRBV7-7 and TRBJ2-7, reads GAGVSQSPRYKVTKRGQDVTLRCDPISSHATLYWYQQALGQGPEFLTYFNYEAQPDKSGLPSDRFSAERPEGSISTLTIQRTEQRDSAMYRCASSFRTGDEQYFGPGTRLTVT.

This chain uses TRBV4-2 with TRBJ2-2, with 10 bases that match TRBD2. The germline CDR1 and CDR2 sequences are LGHNA and YNFKEQ. V was clipped by 4 bases and J by 0 bases; unmatched bases: 2. The CDR3 spans 16 residues. CDR3 protein: CASSPGLASNTGELFF. CDR3 sequence (DNA): TGTGCCAGCAGCCCGGGACTAGCGTCGAACACCGGGGAGCTGTTTTTT.

This clone has just one count. This chain links TRBV6-5 with TRBJ2-5; 7 nucleotides line up with TRBD1. From germline, CDR1 is MNHEY and CDR2 SVGAGI. CDR3 length equals 14 residues. The V gene end was trimmed by 6 bases and the J gene end by 4 bases; junction bases not matched to a gene: 8. Here the CDR3 DNA reads TGTGCCAGCAGGGGAAGACAGGGATCAGAGACCCAGTACTTC. Translating it yields CASRGRQGSETQYF.

The chain uses TRBV6-5 and TRBJ2-7; 7 positions agree with TRBD1. CDR3 length equals 15 residues. Germline V gives CDR1 MNHEY, CDR2 SVGAGI. Unmatched junction bases numbered 10, after V lost 6 bases and J lost 2 bases. The CDR3 coding sequence is TGTGCCAGCAGACCCAGGGGGTCGGATGCCTACGAGCAGTACTTC. Translated: CASRPRGSDAYEQYF.

CDR3 protein: CASSLVRAVGYNQPQHF. The CDR3 nucleotides are TGTGCCAGCAGCTTAGTCAGGGCCGTCGGGTACAATCAGCCCCAGCATTTT. The J gene is TRBJ1-5, the V gene TRBV7-2; a possible D gene is TRBD1 (5 bases). V lost 1 base and J lost 3, with 16 bases in between. Per germline, CDR1 SGHTA and CDR2 FQGNSA. The CDR3 is 17 residues long.

This chain uses TRBV5-1 with TRBJ2-1, with 12 bases that match TRBD2. The CDR3 spans 15 residues. J was trimmed by 7 bases and V by 2 bases; bases with no gene match: 4. Per germline, CDR1 SGHRS and CDR2 YFSETQ. DNA of the CDR3: TGCGCCAGCAGCTTCCTAGCGGGGGGGCCAAATGAGCAGTTCTTC. It codes for CASSFLAGGPNEQFF.

The genes are TRBV9 and TRBJ2-7; D is unresolved. This CDR3 is built from 14 residues. Germline V gene sequence: CDR1 SGDLS, CDR2 YYNGEE. V gave up 0 bases and J gave up 2 bases, with 9 bases separating them. CDR3 DNA: TGTGCCAGCAGCGTAGCGGAGAGACCCTACGAGCAGTACTTC. Protein: CASSVAERPYEQYF.

The chain is built from TRBV19 and TRBJ1-5, with D possibly being TRBD1 (5 bases). Trimming left V 5 bases short and J 8 bases short, with 16 bases between. Germline-derived CDR1 and CDR2 are LNHDA and SQIVND (reference sequence). The CDR3 covers 14 residues. The CDR3 loop is CASSGLREGKPQHF. The CDR3 nucleotides are TGTGCCAGTAGTGGTCTCAGGGAAGGGAAGCCCCAGCATTTT.

This clone showed up just a few times. V is TRBV19 and J is TRBJ1-5; the match to TRBD1 covers 8 bases. After removal of 6 bases from V and 4 bases from J, the junction contained 5 bases not matched to a gene. The CDR3 covers 14 residues. The germline CDR1 and CDR2 sequences are LNHDA and SQIVND (reference sequence). For the CDR3, the DNA is TGTGCCAGTAGGGGGACAGGACCAAATCAGCCCCAGCATTTT. Amino acids: CASRGTGPNQPQHF.